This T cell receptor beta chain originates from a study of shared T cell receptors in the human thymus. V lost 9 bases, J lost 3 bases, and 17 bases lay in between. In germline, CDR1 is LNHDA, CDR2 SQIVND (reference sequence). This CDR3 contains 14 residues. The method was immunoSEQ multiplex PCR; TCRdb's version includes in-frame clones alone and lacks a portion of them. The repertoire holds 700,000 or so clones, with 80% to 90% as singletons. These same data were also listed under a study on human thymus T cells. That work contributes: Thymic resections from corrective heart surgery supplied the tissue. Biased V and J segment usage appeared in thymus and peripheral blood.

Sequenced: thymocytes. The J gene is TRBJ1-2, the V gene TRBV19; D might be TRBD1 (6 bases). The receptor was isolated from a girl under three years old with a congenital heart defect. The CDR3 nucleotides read TGTGCCAGCGAGGTACAGGGAACCCACTATGGCTACACCTTC. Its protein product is CASEVQGTHYGYTF.